This T cell receptor (beta chain) emerged from a study of blood T cell repertoires in COVID-19 (dated by TCRdb to about 2020). The study in broad terms: Samples covering the acute and convalescent phases of COVID-19 were provided by collaborators in the United States, Italy and Spain. The material from the prospective study consisted of cDNA or gDNA derived from T cells, B-cell-depleted T cells, or PBMCs. Subjects who had been exposed to COVID-19, were actively infected with it, or had recovered from it provided the deeply sampled blood TCRbeta repertoires that made up the dataset. The repertoires were released in a freely available public database meant as a resource for research on the immune response to SARS-CoV-2. The samples were drawn from two sources: the first 160 participants of the ongoing ImmuneRACE study, and fewer than 1,500 subjects contributed by 6 global collaborators. Sample metadata almost always included a de-identified subject ID, COVID-19 status, age in years and sex. Where available, HLA class I and class II types were taken from metadata supplied by the sample provider and were not determined by assay-based typing. Overall results and qualifications from the work: How much clinical and demographic metadata was included differed by source and by participant, and the metadata was provided uncurated.

TCRbeta CDR3 regions were amplified from genomic DNA using the immunoSEQ Assay, a bias-controlled multiplex PCR. On the study's bioinformatics: Within the assay, amplification of reference gene primers was used to estimate how many nucleated cells each sample contained. Sequence reads were collapsed and filtered to measure the absolute abundance of every unique TCRbeta CDR3 rearrangement. For each sample, productive Simpson clonality was calculated as the square root of Simpson's diversity index over productive rearrangements. Imported from immuneACCESS, the table was reduced by TCRdb to in-frame sequences with V and J called. These copies leave out some clones; in studies compared against another copy, an unresolved V gene accounts for under half, and the cause of the remainder is not known. That table supplies the V and J calls and clone size; D and trimming were determined from the DNA. For this sample there are 300,000 to 350,000 clones; 80% to 90% appear just once. The ten top clones hold around 4.4% of the sample.

The CDR3 spans 14 residues, from the cysteine through the phenylalanine. The sequence is cut down to CDR3 DNA, 42 bases in frame from base 1. The germline V gene (reference sequence) gives CDR1 as LNHDA and CDR2 as SQIVND. A distance of 9 bases separates the germline ends of V and J, which lose 4 bases and 1 base respectively. Points on this clone: Its antigen has not been determined. Within one base of it there is no much larger clone, and no base qualities were kept.

Participants in the prospective study were aged roughly 18 to 100 years, lived in more than 20 United States geographic areas, and enrolled through a virtual design. In the prospective study, participants were assigned to cohorts based on the clinical history participants reported in a screening survey and a study questionnaire. Each participant in the prospective study had whole blood, serum and a nasopharyngeal or oropharyngeal swab collected by mobile phlebotomists. Participants in the prospective study had the option to provide additional blood draws and questionnaires over a roughly 2-month period. Before DNA extraction, prospective study blood samples were shipped either frozen or at room temperature.

The sequence links TRBV19 to TRBJ2-3; too little of a D gene remains to name it. Sequencing input: PBMCs or T cells enriched from blood (not recorded which). This clonotype originated in a woman aged 40 to 49 with acute COVID-19. CDR3 loop: CASSNVAGTDTQYF. The nucleotides read TGTGCCAGTAGTAACGTAGCAGGCACAGATACGCAGTATTTT.